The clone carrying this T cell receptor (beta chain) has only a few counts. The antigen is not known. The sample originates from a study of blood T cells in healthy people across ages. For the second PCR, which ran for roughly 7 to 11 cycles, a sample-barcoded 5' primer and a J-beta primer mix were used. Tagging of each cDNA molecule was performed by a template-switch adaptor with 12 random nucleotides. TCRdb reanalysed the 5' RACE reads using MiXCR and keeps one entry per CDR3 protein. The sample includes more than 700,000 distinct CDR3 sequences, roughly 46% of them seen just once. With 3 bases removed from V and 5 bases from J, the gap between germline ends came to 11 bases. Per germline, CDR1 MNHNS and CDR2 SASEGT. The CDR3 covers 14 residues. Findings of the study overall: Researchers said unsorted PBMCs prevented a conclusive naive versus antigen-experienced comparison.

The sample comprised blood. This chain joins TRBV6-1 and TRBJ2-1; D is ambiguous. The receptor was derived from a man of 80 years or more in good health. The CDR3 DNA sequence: TGTGCCAGCAGTGAGCAAGCCCACGACAATGAGCAGTTCTTC. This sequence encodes CASSEQAHDNEQFF.